This T cell receptor beta chain was retrieved from a study of shared clonotypes between healthy human individuals. Study summary: CD4 naive cells filled three plates per donor, CD4 memory three, CD8 naive two and CD8 memory one.

The donors, all of them Caucasian adults, lived in Nashville, Tennessee. Germline values: CDR1 SEHNR, CDR2 FQNEAQ (reference sequence). The germline V and J ends were trimmed by 6 bases and 6 bases, with 20 bases remaining between them. CDR3 size: 16 residues. Repertoires were generated with immunoSEQ multiplex PCR, while TCRdb's copy carries only in-frame clones and drops some. This table holds more than 550,000 clones, over 55% found once. The specimen was memory CD4+ T cells sorted from blood. This sample's subset: CD45RA-negative fraction. The clonotype was recovered from a woman aged 30 to 39 in good health. This chain connects TRBV7-9 to TRBJ2-2; possible D gene TRBD1, 7 bases. CDR3 nucleotide sequence: TGTGCCAGCAGTTTTGCGGGACAGAGGATGTCCGGGGAGCTGTTTTTT. It is translated as CASSFAGQRMSGELFF.